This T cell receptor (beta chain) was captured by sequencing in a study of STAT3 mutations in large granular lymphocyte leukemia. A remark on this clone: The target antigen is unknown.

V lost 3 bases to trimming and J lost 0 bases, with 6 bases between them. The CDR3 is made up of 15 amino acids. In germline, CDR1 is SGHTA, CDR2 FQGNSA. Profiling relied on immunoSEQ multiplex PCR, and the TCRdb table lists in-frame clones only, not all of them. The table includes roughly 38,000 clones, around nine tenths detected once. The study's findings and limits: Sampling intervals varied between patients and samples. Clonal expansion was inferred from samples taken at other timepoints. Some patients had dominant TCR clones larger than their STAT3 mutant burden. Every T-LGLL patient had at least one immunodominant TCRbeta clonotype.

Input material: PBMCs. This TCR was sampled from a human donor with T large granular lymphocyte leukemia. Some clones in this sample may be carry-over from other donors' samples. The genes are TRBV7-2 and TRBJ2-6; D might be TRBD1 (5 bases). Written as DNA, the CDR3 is TGTGCCAGCAGCTTTCAGGGCTCTGGGGCCAACGTCCTGACTTTC. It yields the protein CASSFQGSGANVLTF.